This is a list of T cell receptor beta chains from one sample in a study of blood T cell repertoires in COVID-19. Repertoires were generated with immunoSEQ multiplex PCR, while TCRdb's copy carries only in-frame clones and drops some. In the table there are about 240,000 clones, roughly 91% of which are singletons. Specimen: peripheral blood. The receptors were sampled from a young man with COVID-19, enrolled during active disease. Both conserved end residues are part of each CDR3. D genes are given only for firm matches. Clone size, where shown, is once, few, many, or a class for clones that have expanded.

j_call | v_call | d_call | cdr3_length | clone_size | cdr3_aa
TRBJ1-4 | TRBV3-1/TRBV3-2 | TRBD1 | 14 | NA | CASSPTGGGEKLFF
TRBJ1-1 | TRBV7-3 | NA | 13 | few | CASSVQVNTEAFF
TRBJ1-2 | TRBV7-9 | NA | 14 | once | CASSLASGQDGYTF
TRBJ1-2 | TRBV12-3/TRBV12-4 | NA | 12 | NA | CAISPQRGGYTF
TRBJ1-2 | TRBV19 | TRBD1 | 15 | few | CASSSGRGHLYGYTF
TRBJ2-1 | TRBV10-2 | NA | 13 | NA | CASSPRSDNEQFF
TRBJ1-2 | TRBV12-3/TRBV12-4 | TRBD1 | 13 | NA | CASSPGQVGGYTF
TRBJ1-2 | TRBV6-5 | TRBD1 | 15 | NA | CASSYDGQGAYGYTF
TRBJ1-1 | TRBV5-1 | TRBD1 | 17 | NA | CASSWGQVPHLNTEAFF
TRBJ2-5 | TRBV5-1 | TRBD1 | 15 | once | CASSGGTGTQETQYF
TRBJ1-2 | TRBV27 | TRBD1 | 16 | once | CASSQIGDRGDYGYTF
TRBJ1-2 | TRBV4-1 | TRBD1 | 12 | NA | CASSQDGRGHTF
TRBJ2-7 | TRBV7-2 | TRBD1 | 15 | NA | CASSHRQGASYEQYF
TRBJ2-1 | TRBV30 | TRBD2 | 15 | NA | CAWTPGGHRYNEQFF
TRBJ2-3 | TRBV7-9 | NA | 13 | NA | CAAVRARTDTQYF
TRBJ2-3 | TRBV6-4 | NA | 14 | NA | CASSERGGLDTQYF
TRBJ1-5 | TRBV2 | TRBD1 | 17 | once | CASSGAGTGISNQPQHF
TRBJ1-2 | TRBV6-5 | NA | 15 | NA | CASSLLAAPSGGYTF
TRBJ1-6 | TRBV9 | TRBD1 | 15 | NA | CASSSAGQGDSPLHF
TRBJ2-7 | TRBV6-1 | NA | 15 | NA | CASSDGDRLAHEQYF
TRBJ1-5 | TRBV5-5 | TRBD1 | 14 | NA | CASSFRDSDQPQHF
TRBJ1-2 | TRBV14 | TRBD1 | 15 | NA | CASSPAGQGNYGYTF
TRBJ1-5 | TRBV2 | NA | 14 | NA | CASRSGGSNQPQHF
TRBJ2-7 | TRBV12-3/TRBV12-4 | NA | 13 | NA | CASSSSVSYEQYF
TRBJ2-4 | TRBV9 | TRBD1 | 17 | NA | CASSVGPGQVAKNIQYF
TRBJ1-2 | TRBV2 | TRBD1 | 14 | NA | CASRRTGLGYGYTF
TRBJ1-5 | TRBV2 | NA | 14 | NA | CASSASRGNQPQHF
TRBJ2-7 | TRBV19 | TRBD1 | 15 | NA | CASRVTGTVLYEQYF
TRBJ1-2 | TRBV5-1 | TRBD1 | 15 | NA | CASSKSRDSHYGYTF
TRBJ2-2 | TRBV12-5 | NA | 16 | NA | CASGLVTGANTGELFF